The 21 T cell receptor beta chains below were found in one sample sequenced in a study of cytomegalovirus exposure and HLA in healthy donors. Using immunoSEQ multiplex PCR, the repertoire was profiled, and TCRdb retains in-frame clones only, with some absent. The table lists 160,000 or so clones, about 86% of them singletons. The sample comprised PBMCs. The receptors come from a woman in her thirties in good health and CMV-seronegative.

The V and J genes are TRBV12-5 and TRBJ1-1; no definite D call. With 7 bases removed from V and 0 bases from J, the gap between germline ends came to 9 bases. Germline lookup yields CDR1 LGHNT and CDR2 FRNRAP. CDR3 size: 13 residues. CDR3 sequence: CASALAMNTEAFF. CDR3 in DNA: TGTGCTAGTGCCTTAGCGATGAACACTGAAGCTTTCTTT.

The chain has TRBV19 and TRBJ1-5, with D possibly matching TRBD1 (6 bases). Trimming cost V 3 bases and J 7 bases, with 13 bases left between them. There are 14 residues in the CDR3. The germline gives CDR1 LNHDA, CDR2 SQIVND (reference sequence). CDR3 DNA: TGTGCCAGTAGTATGGTAGGGGGGGCCCAGCCCCAGCATTTT. Translation gives CASSMVGGAQPQHF.

The rearrangement joins TRBV10-3 to TRBJ2-7; D ambiguous. This CDR3 has 14 residues. Trimming cost V 10 bases and J 0 bases, with 16 bases left between them. Per the germline V gene, CDR1 is ENHRY and CDR2 is SYGVKD. The CDR3 spells CATTAVSSSYEQYF. In DNA, the CDR3 is TGTGCCACAACAGCCGTTTCCAGCTCCTACGAGCAGTACTTC.

This clone came up a few times. The chain employs TRBV6-4 and TRBJ1-1; D may be TRBD1 (5 bases). CDR1 and CDR2 from the germline V gene are MRHNA and SNTAGT. The CDR3 totals 15 residues. The V end lost 4 bases, the J end lost 1 base, and 13 bases lay between the germline ends. In DNA, the CDR3 is TGTGCCAGCAGTGCCCAGGGAGGGGAGAACACTGAAGCTTTCTTT. Protein product: CASSAQGGENTEAFF.

The chain is built from TRBV10-3 and TRBJ1-1, with D perhaps TRBD1 (6 bases). Trimming removed 5 bases at V and 1 base at J, with 14 bases between. The germline CDR1 and CDR2 sequences are ENHRY and SYGVKD. The CDR3 is 15 residues long. The CDR3 sequence is CAISPKTGPNTEAFF. In nucleotides, the CDR3 is TGTGCCATCAGTCCTAAAACAGGGCCGAACACTGAAGCTTTCTTT.

The J gene is TRBJ2-3, the V gene TRBV4-3, with 7 bases lining up with TRBD2. With V trimmed by 1 base and J by 0 bases, 10 bases remained unmatched. From germline, CDR1 is LGHNA and CDR2 YSLEER. The CDR3 totals 18 residues. CDR3 sequence reads: CASSQVSPGGFSTDTQYF. CDR3 DNA sequence: TGCGCCAGCAGCCAAGTATCCCCCGGGGGGTTTAGCACAGATACGCAGTATTTT.

This chain joins TRBV27 and TRBJ1-1; possibly TRBD1 for D (6 bases). The CDR3 consists of 16 residues. V lost 7 bases and J 2 bases, leaving 20 bases between the germline ends. CDR1 and CDR2 (germline): MNHEY, SMNVEV (reference sequence). The CDR3 protein is CASKEFSGAGNTEAFF. CDR3 nucleotides: TGTGCCAGCAAGGAATTTTCAGGGGCGGGCAACACTGAAGCTTTCTTT.

As DNA, the CDR3 is TGTGCCAGCAGCTTGGGGGGGCCGCAATATGGCTACACCTTC. Its protein product is CASSLGGPQYGYTF. The chain employs TRBV5-4 and TRBJ1-2, with D perhaps TRBD1 (6 bases). Germline assignment: CDR1 SGHNT and CDR2 YYREEE (reference sequence). The V end lost 0 bases, the J end lost 5 bases, and 11 bases lay between the germline ends. The CDR3 sequence is 14 residues long.

The V gene is TRBV7-2, the J gene TRBJ1-1; D not certain. CDR3 length: 13 residues. Germline loops: CDR1 SGHTA, CDR2 FQGNSA. V was pared by 6 bases and J by 1 base, with 9 bases between. The DNA of the CDR3 is TGTGCCAGCAGGACTTATCAGAACACTGAAGCTTTCTTT. This sequence encodes CASRTYQNTEAFF.

The chain recombines TRBV15 with TRBJ1-5, with D hard to call. Between the trimmed V and J ends, which lost 3 bases and 7 bases, there was a span of 19 bases. Germline-derived CDR1 and CDR2 are LNHNV and YYDKDF (reference sequence). This CDR3 has 16 amino acids. The CDR3 region has the DNA TGTGCCACCAGCAGGGGCGCCGGGAGGGTCGGCCAGCCCCAGCATTTT. It codes for CATSRGAGRVGQPQHF.

This chain uses TRBV19 with TRBJ1-1; unclear D gene. This CDR3 spans 15 amino acids. V was clipped by 5 bases and J by 2 bases, with 15 bases between them. CDR1 LNHDA and CDR2 SQIVND come from the germline V gene (reference sequence). The CDR3 loop reads CASSPGLRLNTEAFF. The CDR3 nucleotides read TGTGCCAGTAGTCCTGGACTGAGGTTAAACACTGAAGCTTTCTTT.

The chain carries TRBV19 and TRBJ2-1; the match to TRBD1 covers 7 bases. V was pared by 5 bases and J by 1 base, with 2 bases of the junction left unmatched. In germline, CDR1 is LNHDA, CDR2 SQIVND (reference sequence). The length of the CDR3 is 14 residues. CDR3 region: CASSLQGSYNEQFF. In DNA, the CDR3 is TGTGCCAGTAGTCTACAGGGGTCCTACAATGAGCAGTTCTTC.

The J gene is TRBJ1-5, the V gene TRBV7-9; 7 nucleotides align to TRBD1. The CDR3 spans 14 residues. V lost 5 bases to trimming and J lost 4 bases; unmatched junction nucleotides: 5. Germline V lookup: CDR1 SEHNR, CDR2 FQNEAQ (reference sequence). The CDR3 sequence is CASSLGQLNQPQHF. CDR3 in DNA: TGTGCCAGCAGCCTGGGACAGCTGAATCAGCCCCAGCATTTT.

The gene calls are TRBV4-1 and TRBJ1-2; D remains ambiguous. This CDR3 spans 11 amino acids. Germline-derived CDR1 and CDR2 are MGHRA and YSYEKL. Trimming left V 4 bases short and J 6 bases short, with 6 bases between. CDR3 sequence reads: CASSRQNGYTF. The CDR3 DNA follows: TGCGCCAGCAGCCGCCAGAATGGCTACACCTTC.

This chain joins TRBV2 and TRBJ1-3, with TRBD1 matching 7 bases. V lost 7 bases, J lost 0 bases, and 9 bases stayed unmatched. Germline V CDR1 and CDR2: SNHLY, FYNNEI. This CDR3 has 16 residues. CDR3 nucleotides: TGTGCCAGCACGGGGGACAGTGGAGCCTCTGGAAACACCATATATTTT. Translation gives CASTGDSGASGNTIYF.

This clone was detected only a few times. The chain employs TRBV4-1 and TRBJ2-7; TRBD1 aligns across 8 bases. Germline V gives CDR1 MGHRA, CDR2 YSYEKL. The CDR3 totals 16 residues. V shed 0 bases, J shed 8 bases, and the junction held 12 bases outside the gene matches. The CDR3 sequence: CASSQDPETGVIKQYF. The CDR3 region has the DNA TGCGCCAGCAGCCAAGATCCTGAGACAGGGGTTATCAAGCAGTACTTC.

The chain combines TRBV11-2 with TRBJ1-4; D remains unclear. Germline V lookup: CDR1 SGHAT, CDR2 FQNNGV. This CDR3 is 15 amino acids long. The ends were cut back, 5 bases at V and 5 bases at J, with 15 bases in the middle. For the CDR3, the DNA is TGTGCCAGCAGCCCCTGGGAGGCCAACAATGAAAAACTGTTTTTT. This sequence encodes CASSPWEANNEKLFF.

The chain has TRBV2 and TRBJ2-4, with D uncertain. The CDR3 is 15 amino acids. The V end was cut by 5 bases, the J end by 7 bases, with 18 bases between. Looked up from germline, CDR1 is SNHLY and CDR2 is FYNNEI. The CDR3 coding sequence is TGTGCCAGCAGTTCCCAAGCATCGGCCGGGAACATTCAGTACTTC. Its protein product is CASSSQASAGNIQYF.

The count of this clone is one. This chain joins TRBV5-1 and TRBJ1-6; TRBD1 matches 8 bases. The CDR3 spans 14 residues. With 4 bases clipped from V and 7 bases from J, the junction kept 4 bases outside the gene matches. Germline assignment: CDR1 SGHRS and CDR2 YFSETQ. Here the CDR3 reads CASSKGQGNSPLHF. The CDR3 coding sequence is TGCGCCAGCAGCAAAGGACAGGGAAATTCACCCCTCCACTTT.

This chain connects TRBV5-1 to TRBJ2-6; TRBD2 is a possible D gene (5 bases). Germline CDR1 SGHRS, CDR2 YFSETQ. V lost 4 bases and J 8 bases, leaving 13 bases between the germline ends. This CDR3 comprises 14 residues. The CDR3 spells CASSLRPGTNVLTF. CDR3 bases: TGCGCCAGCAGCCTGAGGCCGGGAACCAACGTCCTGACTTTC.

The chain combines TRBV29-1 with TRBJ1-4; the D gene is possibly TRBD1 (6 bases). CDR3 length: 13 residues. Trimming removed 3 bases at V and 8 bases at J, with 13 bases between. Germline V gene sequence: CDR1 SQVTM, CDR2 ANQGSEA. Written as DNA, the CDR3 is TGCAGCGTTGACCAGGGGTTTGGGGAAAAACTGTTTTTT. It encodes CSVDQGFGEKLFF.